This TCR beta chain was identified in a study of T cell repertoires in cytomegalovirus infection (dated by TCRdb to between 2018 and 2021). Context from the whole study: Donor HLA type was relevant to the analysis, because carriage of CMV infection together with the matching HLA type was indicated by public TCR beta signatures. Beyond this particular receptor, the publication reports: In both this cohort and an independent roughly 350-donor cohort, the cumulative frequency of public TCR beta family members distinguished carriers of CMV infection plus the relevant HLA type. The ex vivo response was dominated by HLA-C-restricted CMV-specific TCR beta clonotypes, which also provided the single most frequent clonotype in two of eight donors.

Instrument used: Illumina HiSeq 1500. Using fastp at Q25 and MiXCR, TCRdb reprocessed the public reads and kept productive beta chains. Here each entry gathers all rows of one CDR3 protein and keeps the most common genes and DNA. The sample table shows 150,000 to 200,000 distinct CDR3 sequences, and under 30% are seen once. The ten largest clones capture just over 30% of the sample. Trimming removed 5 bases from V and 9 bases from J; the gene matches leave 4 bases unexplained. The CDR3 sequence holds 12 residues, the cysteine and phenylalanine included. Only CDR3 DNA is held: 36 bases, read in frame from base 1. Only a few counts were recorded for this clonotype. The target of this receptor is not known. Base qualities are not at hand, and no much larger clone is one base apart.

The chain couples TRBV12-3 or TRBV12-4 to TRBJ2-1; the central 7 bases match TRBD1. Sample: PBMCs. This clonotype was sampled from a human donor in good health (CMV status not recorded). Some clones in this sample may be carry-over from other donors' samples. DNA sequence: TGTGCCAGCAGTGAAGGGGGCGGTGAGCAGTTCTTC. It is translated as CASSEGGGEQFF.